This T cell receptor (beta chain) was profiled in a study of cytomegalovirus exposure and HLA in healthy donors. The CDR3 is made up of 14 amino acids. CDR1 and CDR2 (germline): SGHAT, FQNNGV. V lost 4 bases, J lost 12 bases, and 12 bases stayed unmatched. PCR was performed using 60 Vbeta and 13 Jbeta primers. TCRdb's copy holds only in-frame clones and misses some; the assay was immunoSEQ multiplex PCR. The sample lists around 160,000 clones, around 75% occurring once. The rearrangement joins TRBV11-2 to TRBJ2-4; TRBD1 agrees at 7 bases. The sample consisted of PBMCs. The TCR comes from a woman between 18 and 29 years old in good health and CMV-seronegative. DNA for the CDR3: TGTGCCAGCAGCTCAACAGTCGCTCGGGACAGTCAGTACTTC. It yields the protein CASSSTVARDSQYF.